Listed below are T cell receptor beta chains from one sample, sequenced in a study of blood T cell repertoires in COVID-19. Method: immunoSEQ multiplex PCR; TCRdb's copy keeps in-frame clones and lacks some. The repertoire consists of 430,000 or so clones, with approximately 90% occurring once and the leading ten covering approximately 1.5%. Material for sequencing was PBMCs or T cells enriched from blood (not recorded which). These receptors originate from a young woman who had been exposed to COVID-19. CDR3s include the opening cysteine and the closing phenylalanine or tryptophan. The D gene is left open where the match is weak. Rows give clone size only sometimes, using once, few, many, or a class for an expanded clone.

abundance | j_gene | v_gene | d_gene | CDR3nt | CDR3aa
- | TRBJ1-2 | TRBV28 | - | TGTGCCAGCAGTCCTGAGCGTGGTGCAGCAACCCTCTATGGCTACACCTTC | CASSPERGAATLYGYTF
- | TRBJ2-3 | TRBV7-9 | - | TGTGCCAGCGGCGGGCTGCCGGATACGCAGTATTTT | CASGGLPDTQYF
- | TRBJ1-1 | TRBV3-1/TRBV3-2 | - | TGTGCCAGCAGCCCCCAGGGTTTTGGGGCTTTCTTT | CASSPQGFGAFF
few | TRBJ2-1 | TRBV6-5 | - | TGTGCCAGCAGTTACCAAACCTACAATGAGCAGTTCTTC | CASSYQTYNEQFF
once | TRBJ1-1 | TRBV7-9 | - | TGTGCCAGCAGCTTAGAAATCCAGGCCAACACTGAAGCTTTCTTT | CASSLEIQANTEAFF
- | TRBJ1-6 | TRBV18 | - | TGTGCCAGCTCACTCATTAAAGGGGGATCCGCGGGGGACCTCCACTTT | CASSLIKGGSAGDLHF
- | TRBJ2-1 | TRBV7-9 | - | TGTGCCAGCAGCTTAGAACTACACAGGGCAGACAATGAGCAGTTCTTC | CASSLELHRADNEQFF
- | TRBJ2-2 | TRBV13 | - | TGTGCCAGCAGCTTAGGACTAGACACCGGGGAGCTGTTTTTT | CASSLGLDTGELFF
- | TRBJ2-3 | TRBV19 | - | TGTGCCAGTAGTATAGATGTACAGAGCACAGATACGCAGTATTTT | CASSIDVQSTDTQYF
- | TRBJ2-7 | TRBV7-9 | TRBD1 | TGTGCCAGCAGCTACGGGACAGGGGTTCCCTACGAGCAGTACTTC | CASSYGTGVPYEQYF
- | TRBJ1-1 | TRBV5-1 | TRBD1 | TGCGCCAGCAGCGGACAGGGGTTGAACACTGAAGCTTTCTTT | CASSGQGLNTEAFF
- | TRBJ1-4 | TRBV7-2 | TRBD1 | TGTGCCAGCAGCCTACAGGGGGCGGCTAATGAAAAACTGTTTTTT | CASSLQGAANEKLFF
few | TRBJ1-5 | TRBV30 | TRBD1 | TGTGCCTGGAGTGTCAACACAGGGGATCAGCCCCAGCATTTT | CAWSVNTGDQPQHF
- | TRBJ1-1 | TRBV19 | TRBD1 | TGTGCCAGTAGTAGAAGACAGGGCCTGAACACTGAAGCTTTCTTT | CASSRRQGLNTEAFF
once | TRBJ2-7 | TRBV4-3 | - | TGCGCCAGCAGCGTCGGCGCTACAGATCAATTCTCCTACGAGCAGTACTTC | CASSVGATDQFSYEQYF
- | TRBJ1-5 | TRBV10-3 | - | TGTGCCATCAGTGAGCCATTACAGACAGGCGGCAATCAGCCCCAGCATTTT | CAISEPLQTGGNQPQHF
few | TRBJ2-3 | TRBV13 | TRBD2 | TGTGCCAGCAGTTTAGCGGGGGGGAGCACAGATACGCAGTATTTT | CASSLAGGSTDTQYF
- | TRBJ1-5 | TRBV2 | - | TGTGCCAGCAGTAAAGAGCCGGGTTCCAGTCAGCCCCAGCATTTT | CASSKEPGSSQPQHF